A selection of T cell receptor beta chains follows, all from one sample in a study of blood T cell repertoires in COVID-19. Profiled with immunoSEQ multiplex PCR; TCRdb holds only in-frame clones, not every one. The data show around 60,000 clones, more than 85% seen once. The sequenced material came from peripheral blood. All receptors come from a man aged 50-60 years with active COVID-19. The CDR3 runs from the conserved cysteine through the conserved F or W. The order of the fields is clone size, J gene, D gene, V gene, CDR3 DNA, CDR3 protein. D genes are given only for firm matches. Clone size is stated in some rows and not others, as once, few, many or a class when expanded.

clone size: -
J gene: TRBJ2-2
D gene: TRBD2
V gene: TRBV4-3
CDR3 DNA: TGCGCCAGCAGCCAAGAAGGCGGGGGGATCACCGGGGAGCTGTTTTTT
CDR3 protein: CASSQEGGGITGELFF

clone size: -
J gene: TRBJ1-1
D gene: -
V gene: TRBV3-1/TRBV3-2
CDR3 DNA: TGTGCCAGCAGCCACAGGGCAGAGAACACTGAAGCTTTCTTT
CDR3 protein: CASSHRAENTEAFF

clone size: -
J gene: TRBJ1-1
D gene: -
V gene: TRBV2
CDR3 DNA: TGTGCCAGCACTACCCGAGCCACTGAAGCTTTCTTT
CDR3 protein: CASTTRATEAFF

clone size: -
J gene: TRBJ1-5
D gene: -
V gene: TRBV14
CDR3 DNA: TGTGCCAGCAGCCAAGGGGGCAGGGATCAGCCCCAGCATTTT
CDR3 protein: CASSQGGRDQPQHF

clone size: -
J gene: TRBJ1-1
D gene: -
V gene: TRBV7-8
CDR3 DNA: TGTGCCAGCAGATACCAACCCGGGAGGACTGAAGCTTTCTTT
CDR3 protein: CASRYQPGRTEAFF

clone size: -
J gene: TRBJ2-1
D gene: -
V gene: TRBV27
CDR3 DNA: TGTGCCAGCAGTTCCATTGGGACTGGTAATTCGAAATGGTTCTTC
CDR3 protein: CASSSIGTGNSKWFF

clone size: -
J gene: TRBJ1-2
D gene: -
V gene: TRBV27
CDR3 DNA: TGTGCCAGCAGTTCTGGGGCTGTCTATGGCTACACCTTC
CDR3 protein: CASSSGAVYGYTF

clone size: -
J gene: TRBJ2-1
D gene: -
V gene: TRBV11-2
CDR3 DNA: TGTGCCAGCAGCTTGAGCGGTTCCTACAATGAGCAGTTCTTC
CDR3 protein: CASSLSGSYNEQFF

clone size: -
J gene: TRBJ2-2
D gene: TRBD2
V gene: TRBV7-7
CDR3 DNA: TGTGCCAGCAGCTTAGGACTAGCGCGTTTTACCGGGGAGCTGTTTTTT
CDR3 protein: CASSLGLARFTGELFF

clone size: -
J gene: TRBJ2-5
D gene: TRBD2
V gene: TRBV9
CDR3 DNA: TGTGCCAGCAGCGAGCGGGACTCGTACCAAGAGACCCAGTACTTC
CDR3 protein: CASSERDSYQETQYF

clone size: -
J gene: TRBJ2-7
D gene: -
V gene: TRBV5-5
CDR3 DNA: TGTGCCAGCAGCGTCCGGGGAGGGGGGGACGAGCAGTACTTC
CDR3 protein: CASSVRGGGDEQYF

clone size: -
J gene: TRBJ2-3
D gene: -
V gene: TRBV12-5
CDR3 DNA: TGTGCTAGTGGTTTGGTACTGGGGTTTTGGCGGGGCACAGATACGCAGTATTTT
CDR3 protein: CASGLVLGFWRGTDTQYF

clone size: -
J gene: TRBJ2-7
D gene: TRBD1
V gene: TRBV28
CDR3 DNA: TGTGCCAGCAGTGCAACAGGGGGCGCCGCCTACGAGCAGTACTTC
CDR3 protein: CASSATGGAAYEQYF

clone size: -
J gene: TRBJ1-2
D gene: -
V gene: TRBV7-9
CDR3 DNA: TGTGCCAGCAGCGACACGAGACGGGGGGCGAATGGCTACACCTTC
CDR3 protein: CASSDTRRGANGYTF

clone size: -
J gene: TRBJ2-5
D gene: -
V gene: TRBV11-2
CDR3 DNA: TGTGCCAGCAGCTTACTACCCGGACTGGGTGGGACCCAGTACTTC
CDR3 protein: CASSLLPGLGGTQYF

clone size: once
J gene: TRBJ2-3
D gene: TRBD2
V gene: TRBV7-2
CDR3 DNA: TGTGCCAGCAGCCAAGGGACTAGGGCAGATACGCAGTATTTT
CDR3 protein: CASSQGTRADTQYF

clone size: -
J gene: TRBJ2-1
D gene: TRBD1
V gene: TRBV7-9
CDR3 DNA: TGTGCCAGCAGCCCTACAAAGGACAGGGGCTTCTACAATGAGCAGTTCTTC
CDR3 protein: CASSPTKDRGFYNEQFF